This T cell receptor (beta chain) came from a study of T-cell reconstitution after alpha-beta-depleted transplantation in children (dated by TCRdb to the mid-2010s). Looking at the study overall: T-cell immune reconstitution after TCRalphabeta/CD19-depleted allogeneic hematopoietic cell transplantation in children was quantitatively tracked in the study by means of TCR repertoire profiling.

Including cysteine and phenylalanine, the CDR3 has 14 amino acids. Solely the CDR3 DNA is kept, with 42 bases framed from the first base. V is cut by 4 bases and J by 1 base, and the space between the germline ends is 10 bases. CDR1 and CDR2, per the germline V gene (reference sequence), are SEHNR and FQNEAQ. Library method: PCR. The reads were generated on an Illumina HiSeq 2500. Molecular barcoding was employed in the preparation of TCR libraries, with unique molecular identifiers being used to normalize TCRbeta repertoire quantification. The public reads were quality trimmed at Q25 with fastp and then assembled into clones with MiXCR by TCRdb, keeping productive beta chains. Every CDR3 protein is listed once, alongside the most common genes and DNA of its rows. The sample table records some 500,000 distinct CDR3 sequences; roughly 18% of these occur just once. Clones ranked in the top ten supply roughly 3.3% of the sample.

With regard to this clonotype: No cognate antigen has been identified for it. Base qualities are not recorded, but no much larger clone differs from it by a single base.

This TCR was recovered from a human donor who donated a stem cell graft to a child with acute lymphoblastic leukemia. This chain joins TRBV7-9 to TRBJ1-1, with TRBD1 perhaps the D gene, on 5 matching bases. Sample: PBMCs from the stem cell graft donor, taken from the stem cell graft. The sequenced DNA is TGTGCCAGCAGCTCAACACAGGCGAACACTGAAGCTTTCTTT. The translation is CASSSTQANTEAFF. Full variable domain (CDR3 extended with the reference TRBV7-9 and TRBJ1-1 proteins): DTGVSQNPRHKITKRGQNVTFRCDPISEHNRLYWYRQTLGQGPEFLTYFQNEAQLEKSRLLSDRFSAERPKGSFSTLEIQRTEQGDSAMYLCASSSTQANTEAFFGQGTRLTVV.